A single T cell receptor (beta chain) is shown here with its context. The record originates from a study of control samples from healthy donors and cancer patients. The repertoire was sequenced with immunoSEQ multiplex PCR; TCRdb's copy has only in-frame clones and lacks some. The data contain some 120,000 clones, 88% of them seen just once; the ten biggest clones take up 2% to 2.5%. V was trimmed by 2 bases and J by 12 bases, leaving 15 bases between them. Per the germline V gene, CDR1 is SGDLS and CDR2 is YYNGEE. This CDR3 is built from 14 residues. The sequenced sample consisted of blood. This receptor was taken from a woman aged 70-85 years in good health. V is TRBV9 and J is TRBJ1-6; the D gene is possibly TRBD1 (5 bases). The CDR3 nucleotides read TGTGCCAGCAGCGTTTTTCAGGGCTTGGGACCCCTCCACTTT. Protein sequence: CASSVFQGLGPLHF.